One and the same sample provided the 5 T cell receptor beta chains below, sequenced in a study of T cell responses to AZD1222 COVID-19 vaccine. The assay was immunoSEQ multiplex PCR, and TCRdb's table has in-frame clones only and misses some. The repertoire holds some 95,000 clones, roughly 90% seen once, with over 10% in the top ten. The sample was peripheral blood, taken 28 days after the second AZD1222 dose. The receptors here all came from an adult who received the AZD1222 COVID-19 vaccine.

The chain uses TRBV7-2 and TRBJ2-6; D gene unclear. Per germline, CDR1 SGHTA and CDR2 FQGNSA. There are 17 residues in the CDR3. The V gene lost 1 base and the J gene lost 0 bases, with 10 bases spanning the gap. CDR3 DNA: TGTGCCAGCAGCTTAGGCGCACCAAGCTCTGGGGCCAACGTCCTGACTTTC. Amino acids: CASSLGAPSSGANVLTF. The variable domain in full, with the rest retrieved from reference TRBV7-2 and TRBJ2-6, is GAGVSQSPSNKVTEKGKDVELRCDPISGHTALYWYRQSLGQGLEFLIYFQGNSAPDKSGLPSDRFSAERTGGSVSTLTIQRTQQEDSAVYLCASSLGAPSSGANVLTFGAGSRLTVL.

J is TRBJ1-4 and V is TRBV9; 10 nucleotides align to TRBD1. The CDR3 consists of 15 residues. Germline V CDR1 and CDR2: SGDLS, YYNGEE. J was trimmed by 8 bases and V by 6 bases; bases with no gene match: 10. The CDR3 sequence is CASTVGTGEGEKLFF. The CDR3 nucleotides read TGTGCCAGCACGGTTGGGACAGGGGAGGGGGAAAAACTGTTTTTT.

The J gene is TRBJ1-2, the V gene TRBV2; D unresolved. Germline V CDR1 and CDR2: SNHLY, FYNNEI. V was clipped by 4 bases and J by 6 bases, with 21 bases between them. The CDR3 consists of 16 residues. CDR3 region: CASSVGFSGWEDGYTF. CDR3 DNA sequence: TGTGCCAGCAGTGTAGGTTTTAGCGGGTGGGAGGATGGCTACACCTTC.

This chain joins TRBV5-1 and TRBJ2-1; 7 positions agree with TRBD1. Trimming removed 2 bases from V and 0 bases from J; junction bases left unmatched: 2. Germline V gene lookup returns CDR1 SGHRS and CDR2 YFSETQ. This CDR3 contains 15 residues. The DNA for the CDR3 is TGCGCCAGCAGCTTCGGGGACAGCTCCTACAATGAGCAGTTCTTC. Amino acid sequence: CASSFGDSSYNEQFF.

This chain connects TRBV29-1 to TRBJ1-1, with a weak D call TRBD1 (6 bases). Deletions cut 5 bases from V and 6 bases from J, with 10 bases between. This CDR3 contains 11 residues. CDR1 is SQVTM, CDR2 ANQGSEA, per germline. The CDR3 spells CSVLQGPEAFF. DNA of the CDR3: TGCAGCGTTCTCCAGGGGCCTGAAGCTTTCTTT.